In this sample, the clone carrying this T cell receptor beta chain turned up a few times. The record originates from a study of T cell repertoires in cytomegalovirus infection. TCRdb fed the reads into MiXCR, producing one record per CDR3 protein. Seen here are 350,000 to 500,000 distinct CDR3 sequences, roughly 31% observed once, and the top ten hold roughly 13%. Trimming shortened V by 0 bases and J by 6 bases, and 12 bases separated the two germline ends. Germline V gene data show CDR1 as MGHRA and CDR2 as YSYEKL. The CDR3 totals 14 residues. V is TRBV4-1 and J is TRBJ2-7, with D hard to call. This clonotype was obtained from a human donor in good health (CMV status not recorded). Some clones in this sample may be carry-over from other donors' samples. The source material was PBMCs. The CDR3, as DNA: TGCGCCAGCAGCCAAGAATCGGTCTTGGTCGAGCAGTACTTC. This sequence encodes CASSQESVLVEQYF.